The present T cell receptor (beta chain) was sequenced within a study of tumor-infiltrating lymphocytes in primary liver carcinoma. This clonotype was detected ten times or more. CDR3 length: 15 amino acids. The J segment lost 4 bases and the V segment lost 6 bases, leaving 12 bases of the junction unmatched. Looked up from germline, CDR1 is MNHNS and CDR2 is SASEGT. The source of the blood RNA was unsorted whole blood, and germline DNA was extracted as well. TCR beta cDNA was reverse-transcribed from 500 ng of total RNA. The reaction used a constant-region primer and ProtoScript II reverse transcriptase. It was through three nested multiplex PCR rounds of slightly modified ARM-PCR that TCR beta libraries arose. For around 9 cycles apiece, the opening two PCR rounds ran with TRBV1-TRBV30 forward primers and a C-beta reverse primer. Via MiXCR, TCRdb re-called the multiplex PCR reads, giving one row per CDR3 protein. The data hold nearly 200,000 distinct CDR3 sequences, with less than 75% observed a single time.

The material sequenced was peripheral blood. This chain links TRBV6-1 with TRBJ2-7; 7 bases line up with TRBD2. This TCR was sampled from a woman aged 60-75 years with primary liver carcinoma and hepatitis B virus infection. CDR3: CASRGGGLARYEQYF. As DNA, the CDR3 is TGTGCCAGCAGGGGGGGAGGGCTAGCGAGATACGAGCAGTACTTC.